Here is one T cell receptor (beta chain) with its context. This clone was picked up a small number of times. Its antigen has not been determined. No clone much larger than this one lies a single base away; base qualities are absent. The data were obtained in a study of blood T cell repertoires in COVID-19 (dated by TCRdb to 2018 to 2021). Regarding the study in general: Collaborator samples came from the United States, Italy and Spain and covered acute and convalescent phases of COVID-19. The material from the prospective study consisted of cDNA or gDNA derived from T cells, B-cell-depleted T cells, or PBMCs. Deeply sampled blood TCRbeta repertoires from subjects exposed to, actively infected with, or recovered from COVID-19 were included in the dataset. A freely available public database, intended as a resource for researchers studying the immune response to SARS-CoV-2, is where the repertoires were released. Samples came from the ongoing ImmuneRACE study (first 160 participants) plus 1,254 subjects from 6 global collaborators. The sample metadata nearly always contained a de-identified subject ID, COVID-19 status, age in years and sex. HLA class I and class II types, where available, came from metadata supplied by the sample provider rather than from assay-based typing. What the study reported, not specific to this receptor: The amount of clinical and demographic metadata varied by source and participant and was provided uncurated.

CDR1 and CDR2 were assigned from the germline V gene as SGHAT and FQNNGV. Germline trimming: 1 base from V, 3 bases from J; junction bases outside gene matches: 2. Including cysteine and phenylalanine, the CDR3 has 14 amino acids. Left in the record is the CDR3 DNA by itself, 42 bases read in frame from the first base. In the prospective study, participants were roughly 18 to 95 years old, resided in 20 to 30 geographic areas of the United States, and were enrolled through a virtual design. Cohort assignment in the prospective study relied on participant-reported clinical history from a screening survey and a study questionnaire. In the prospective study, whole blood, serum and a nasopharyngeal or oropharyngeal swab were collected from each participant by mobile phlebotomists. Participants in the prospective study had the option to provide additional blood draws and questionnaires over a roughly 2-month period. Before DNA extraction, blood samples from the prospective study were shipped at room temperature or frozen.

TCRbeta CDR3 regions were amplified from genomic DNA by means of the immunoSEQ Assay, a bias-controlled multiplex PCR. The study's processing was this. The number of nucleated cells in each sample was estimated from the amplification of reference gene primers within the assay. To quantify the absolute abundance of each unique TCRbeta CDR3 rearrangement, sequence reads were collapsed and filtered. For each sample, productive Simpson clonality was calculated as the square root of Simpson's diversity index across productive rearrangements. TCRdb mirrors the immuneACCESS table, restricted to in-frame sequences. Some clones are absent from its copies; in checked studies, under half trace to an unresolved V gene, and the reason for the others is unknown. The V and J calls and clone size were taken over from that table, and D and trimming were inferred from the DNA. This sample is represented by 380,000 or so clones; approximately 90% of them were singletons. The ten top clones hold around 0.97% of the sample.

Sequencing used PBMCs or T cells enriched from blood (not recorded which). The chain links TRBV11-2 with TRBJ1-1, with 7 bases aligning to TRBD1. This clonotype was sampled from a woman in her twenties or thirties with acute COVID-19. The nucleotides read TGTGCCAGCAGCTTAGGCACAGGGGACACTGAAGCTTTCTTT. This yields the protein CASSLGTGDTEAFF.